The 6 T cell receptor beta chains listed next were all sequenced from one sample in a study of T cell repertoires in cytomegalovirus infection. TCRdb re-called the reads with MiXCR, one entry per CDR3 protein. The data hold about 570,000 distinct CDR3 sequences, with just under 40% observed a single time. Their antigens are not known. The source was cultured PBMCs, collected from culture after CMV antigen stimulation. The receptor set was obtained from a human donor in good health (CMV status not recorded). Some clones in this sample may be carry-over from other donors' samples.

The chain links TRBV6-2 or TRBV6-3 to TRBJ2-3; D could derive from TRBD1 or TRBD2 (6 bases each). V shed 8 bases and J shed 3 bases, with 15 bases lying between them. Germline V gene lookup returns CDR1 MNHEY and CDR2 SVGEGT. The length of the CDR3 is 14 residues. The CDR3 DNA sequence: TGTGCCAGCGGCAGCCGGAGGGGGACAGATACGCAGTATTTT. The encoded protein is CASGSRRGTDTQYF.

This clonotype was seen a few times. The chain joins TRBV7-2 to TRBJ1-5; TRBD1 might be the D (6 bases). Germline V lookup: CDR1 SGHTA, CDR2 FQGNSA. The CDR3 is 14 amino acids. The V gene lost 1 base and the J gene lost 11 bases, with 15 bases spanning the gap. The CDR3 coding sequence is TGTGCCAGCAGCTTAGAGAGGGGGGAGGGGGCCCAGCATTTT. Amino acid sequence: CASSLERGEGAQHF.

V and J are TRBV7-9 and TRBJ2-5; D not resolved. The CDR3 sequence is 17 residues long. Germline assignment: CDR1 SEHNR and CDR2 FQNEAQ (reference sequence). V lost 5 bases, J lost 1 base, and 20 bases lay in between. Written as DNA, the CDR3 is TGTGCCAGCAGCCCTCTCCCTGGACGGAGTAGCCAAGAGACCCAGTACTTC. It specifies CASSPLPGRSSQETQYF.

The J gene is TRBJ2-3, the V gene TRBV7-2; D unclear. Per the germline V gene, CDR1 is SGHTA and CDR2 is FQGNSA. With 2 bases removed from V and 6 bases from J, the gap between germline ends came to 12 bases. This CDR3 has 14 amino acids. Here the CDR3 reads CASSLRRMGDTQYF. Here the CDR3 DNA reads TGTGCCAGCAGCTTAAGACGCATGGGGGATACGCAGTATTTT.

This clonotype was seen a few times. The V and J genes are TRBV19 and TRBJ2-7, with TRBD2 as a possible D gene (5 bases). Germline V lookup: CDR1 LNHDA, CDR2 SQIVND (reference sequence). The CDR3 is made up of 13 amino acids. Between the trimmed V and J ends, which lost 7 bases and 1 base, there was a span of 11 bases. The CDR3 nucleotides are TGTGCCAGTACCCCCCGGGGATCCTACGAGCAGTACTTC. Translated, it gives CASTPRGSYEQYF.

The CDR3 loop reads CASSGSGGQGQPQHF. CDR3 in DNA: TGTGCCAGCAGCGGTAGCGGGGGGCAGGGTCAGCCCCAGCATTTT. The chain employs TRBV2 and TRBJ1-5, with D possibly TRBD1 on 6 matching bases. The CDR3 extends over 15 amino acids. Germline V gene data show CDR1 as SNHLY and CDR2 as FYNNEI. The V end was cut by 6 bases, the J end by 6 bases, with 18 bases between. The variable domain in full, with the rest retrieved from reference TRBV2 and TRBJ1-5, is EPEVTQTPSHQVTQMGQEVILRCVPISNHLYFYWYRQILGQKVEFLVSFYNNEISEKSEIFDDQFSVERPDGSNFTLKIRSTKLEDSAMYFCASSGSGGQGQPQHFGDGTRLSIL.